The source of this TCR beta chain is a study of memory CD8 T cells in hepatitis C reinfection. Looking at the study overall: Chronic HCV followed reinfection in a couple of donors who cleared primary infection. HCV reinfection: RNA-positive following two negative tests at least 60 days apart. Late or post reinfection samples were taken 12 to 24 weeks after detection. Notes on the study in general: Only 5 or 6 donors prevented definitive conclusions about public clonotypes.

V lost 3 bases and J 3 bases, leaving 12 bases between the germline ends. From germline, CDR1 is MDHEN and CDR2 SYDVKM. The CDR3 spans 15 residues. Concerning this clone: Its antigen is not known.

The data were produced by immunoSEQ multiplex PCR, yet TCRdb's version contains in-frame clones alone and is incomplete. This sample has 46,000 or so clones, with about 88% found just once. Time point reported: late/post reinfection, 12 to 24 weeks after detection. No in vitro expansion preceded TCR sequencing of the sorted cells. Sequencing input: naive CD8+ T cells sorted from blood. The V and J genes are TRBV28 and TRBJ2-1; possibly TRBD1 for D (6 bases). The TCR sequence derives from a young man with hepatitis C virus infection. This CDR3 reads CASSFRGSVYNEQFF. CDR3 bases: TGTGCCAGCAGTTTCAGGGGTTCGGTCTACAATGAGCAGTTCTTC.